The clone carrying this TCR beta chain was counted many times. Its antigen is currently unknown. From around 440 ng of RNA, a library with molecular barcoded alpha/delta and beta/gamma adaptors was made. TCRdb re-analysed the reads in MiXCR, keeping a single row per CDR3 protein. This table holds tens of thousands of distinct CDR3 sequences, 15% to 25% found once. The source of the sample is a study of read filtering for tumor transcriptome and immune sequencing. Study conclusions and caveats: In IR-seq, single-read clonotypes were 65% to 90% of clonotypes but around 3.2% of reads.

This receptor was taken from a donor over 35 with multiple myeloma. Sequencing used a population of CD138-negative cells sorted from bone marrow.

The CDR3: CSVAGTSSSYEQYF. The DNA for the CDR3 is TGCAGCGTTGCCGGGACTTCAAGCTCCTACGAGCAGTACTTC. This rearrangement joins TRBV29-1 to TRBJ2-7; a weak D match, TRBD2 (6 bases). Trimming shortened V by 4 bases and J by 0 bases, and 13 bases separated the two germline ends. Germline CDR1 reads SQVTM; CDR2 reads ANQGSEA. The CDR3 runs 14 residues.